This is a list of T cell receptor beta chains from one sample in a study of shared clonotypes between healthy human individuals. Clones were sequenced by immunoSEQ multiplex PCR, and TCRdb holds only the in-frame ones, with some missing. The repertoire has millions of clones, more than 80% of them found once; the top ten carry roughly 0.14%. Sequencing was done on a sample of naive CD4+ T cells sorted from blood. These receptor sequences come from a man aged 18 to 29 in good health. Both conserved end residues are part of each CDR3. D genes are given only for firm matches. Clone size is stated in some rows and not others, as once, few, many or a class when expanded.

CDR3 protein: CASSEDWGFTDTQYF; CDR3 DNA: TGTGCCAGCAGTGAAGATTGGGGATTCACAGATACGCAGTATTTT; V gene: TRBV25-1; clone size: -; D gene: -; J gene: TRBJ2-3
CDR3 protein: CASSTRDSYGYTF; CDR3 DNA: TGTGCCAGCAGTACCCGGGATTCCTATGGCTACACCTTC; V gene: TRBV27; clone size: once; D gene: -; J gene: TRBJ1-2
CDR3 protein: CAIRGQGEGQPQHF; CDR3 DNA: TGTGCCATCAGGGGACAGGGTGAAGGTCAGCCCCAGCATTTT; V gene: TRBV10-3; clone size: -; D gene: TRBD1; J gene: TRBJ1-5
CDR3 protein: CASSLMATDTQYF; CDR3 DNA: TGTGCCAGCAGCTTGATGGCAACAGATACGCAGTATTTT; V gene: TRBV5-4; clone size: -; D gene: -; J gene: TRBJ2-3
CDR3 protein: CASSATGQVDEQFF; CDR3 DNA: TGTGCCAGCAGCGCCACGGGACAGGTCGATGAGCAGTTCTTC; V gene: TRBV7-9; clone size: -; D gene: TRBD1; J gene: TRBJ2-1
CDR3 protein: CASSSFRAASYGYTF; CDR3 DNA: TGTGCCAGCAGCTCGTTCCGGGCAGCGAGCTATGGCTACACCTTC; V gene: TRBV7-9; clone size: -; D gene: -; J gene: TRBJ1-2
CDR3 protein: CASGASRDSPLHF; CDR3 DNA: TGTGCCAGCGGGGCCTCCCGGGATTCACCCCTCCACTTT; V gene: TRBV6-1; clone size: -; D gene: -; J gene: TRBJ1-6
CDR3 protein: CASSLGGRYSTDTQYF; CDR3 DNA: TGCGCCAGCAGCTTAGGCGGGAGGTATAGCACAGATACGCAGTATTTT; V gene: TRBV5-1; clone size: -; D gene: TRBD2; J gene: TRBJ2-3
CDR3 protein: CASSPPRQGGIYEQYF; CDR3 DNA: TGTGCCAGTAGTCCCCCGAGACAGGGTGGAATCTACGAGCAGTACTTC; V gene: TRBV19; clone size: -; D gene: TRBD1; J gene: TRBJ2-7
CDR3 protein: CASSQSPGPRTYGYTF; CDR3 DNA: TGCGCCAGCAGTCAATCTCCGGGACCTAGGACCTATGGCTACACCTTC; V gene: TRBV23-1; clone size: -; D gene: -; J gene: TRBJ1-2
CDR3 protein: CASSHSGGEQYF; CDR3 DNA: TGCGCCAGCAGTCATTCGGGGGGCGAGCAGTACTTC; V gene: TRBV10-1; clone size: -; D gene: TRBD2; J gene: TRBJ2-7
CDR3 protein: CASSLGGSAETQYF; CDR3 DNA: TGTGCCAGCAGCTTAGGCGGGAGTGCGGAGACCCAGTACTTC; V gene: TRBV7-2; clone size: -; D gene: TRBD2; J gene: TRBJ2-5
CDR3 protein: CASSKSYGVADTQYF; CDR3 DNA: TGTGCCAGCAGCAAATCTTACGGGGTCGCAGATACGCAGTATTTT; V gene: TRBV21-1; clone size: -; D gene: -; J gene: TRBJ2-3
CDR3 protein: CASSLARAQGTNTEAFF; CDR3 DNA: TGTGCCAGCAGCTTAGCCAGAGCCCAGGGGACGAACACTGAAGCTTTCTTT; V gene: TRBV7-9; clone size: -; D gene: -; J gene: TRBJ1-1
CDR3 protein: CASSLTGGYRGYTF; CDR3 DNA: TGTGCCAGCAGTTTAACAGGGGGCTATCGCGGCTACACCTTC; V gene: TRBV28; clone size: -; D gene: TRBD1; J gene: TRBJ1-2
CDR3 protein: CAISKDNQLAGDHEQFF; CDR3 DNA: TGTGCCATCAGTAAGGACAACCAACTAGCGGGAGACCATGAGCAGTTCTTC; V gene: TRBV10-3; clone size: once; D gene: TRBD2; J gene: TRBJ2-1
CDR3 protein: CASSEIVALFEDSSYEQYF; CDR3 DNA: TGTGCCAGCAGTGAAATCGTAGCCCTCTTTGAGGATTCCTCCTACGAGCAGTACTTC; V gene: TRBV2; clone size: -; D gene: -; J gene: TRBJ2-7
CDR3 protein: CASCRWGGDTEAFF; CDR3 DNA: TGTGCCAGCTGCCGCTGGGGGGGGGACACTGAAGCTTTCTTT; V gene: TRBV2; clone size: -; D gene: -; J gene: TRBJ1-1
CDR3 protein: CASGLLHSGQGWTDTQYF; CDR3 DNA: TGTGCTAGTGGTTTGTTGCACTCGGGACAGGGCTGGACAGATACGCAGTATTTT; V gene: TRBV12-5; clone size: -; D gene: TRBD1; J gene: TRBJ2-3
CDR3 protein: CASSPHLVVAGGFGANVLTF; CDR3 DNA: TGTGCCAGCAGCCCCCATTTGGTGGTAGCGGGAGGGTTTGGGGCCAACGTCCTGACTTTC; V gene: TRBV9; clone size: -; D gene: TRBD2; J gene: TRBJ2-6
CDR3 protein: CAISESSGTGVPYEQYF; CDR3 DNA: TGTGCCATCAGTGAGTCGTCCGGGACAGGGGTCCCCTACGAGCAGTACTTC; V gene: TRBV10-3; clone size: -; D gene: TRBD1; J gene: TRBJ2-7
CDR3 protein: CASSPNPSTGDIQYF; CDR3 DNA: TGTGCCAGCAGCCCCAACCCTTCGACTGGGGACATTCAGTACTTC; V gene: TRBV9; clone size: -; D gene: -; J gene: TRBJ2-4
CDR3 protein: CASSIHIDAVYGYTF; CDR3 DNA: TGTGCCAGTAGTATACATATTGACGCAGTCTATGGCTACACCTTC; V gene: TRBV19; clone size: -; D gene: -; J gene: TRBJ1-2
CDR3 protein: CASSLAGSNLNTEAFF; CDR3 DNA: TGTGCCAGCAGCCTTGCAGGATCCAATCTGAACACTGAAGCTTTCTTT; V gene: TRBV5-6; clone size: -; D gene: -; J gene: TRBJ1-1
CDR3 protein: CAWSVARNQPQHF; CDR3 DNA: TGTGCCTGGAGTGTGGCCCGGAATCAGCCCCAGCATTTT; V gene: TRBV30; clone size: -; D gene: -; J gene: TRBJ1-5
CDR3 protein: CASRGTSGGTDTQYF; CDR3 DNA: TGTGCCAGCAGGGGGACTAGCGGAGGAACAGATACGCAGTATTTT; V gene: TRBV2; clone size: -; D gene: TRBD2; J gene: TRBJ2-3
CDR3 protein: CASSARTSELGDTQYF; CDR3 DNA: TGCGCCAGCTCGGCCAGGACTAGCGAACTAGGGGATACGCAGTATTTT; V gene: TRBV5-1; clone size: once; D gene: TRBD2; J gene: TRBJ2-3
CDR3 protein: CASRWGRTGPGDTEAFF; CDR3 DNA: TGTGCCAGTAGATGGGGACGGACAGGGCCGGGGGACACTGAAGCTTTCTTT; V gene: TRBV19; clone size: -; D gene: TRBD1; J gene: TRBJ1-1
CDR3 protein: CATSRYSNQPQHF; CDR3 DNA: TGTGCCACCTCCAGGTATAGCAATCAGCCCCAGCATTTT; V gene: TRBV6-5; clone size: few; D gene: -; J gene: TRBJ1-5
CDR3 protein: CASSGTVNSPLHF; CDR3 DNA: TGCGCCAGCTCCGGGACAGTTAATTCACCCCTCCACTTT; V gene: TRBV10-1; clone size: few; D gene: TRBD1; J gene: TRBJ1-6
CDR3 protein: CASSPGGTGILDTQYF; CDR3 DNA: TGTGCCAGCAGCCCGGGCGGGACAGGGATTTTAGATACGCAGTATTTT; V gene: TRBV7-3; clone size: -; D gene: TRBD1; J gene: TRBJ2-3
CDR3 protein: CASSLDPGQETQYF; CDR3 DNA: TGTGCCAGCAGCTTAGATCCGGGGCAAGAGACCCAGTACTTC; V gene: TRBV7-9; clone size: -; D gene: -; J gene: TRBJ2-5
CDR3 protein: CASSARQGKNTEAFF; CDR3 DNA: TGTGCCAGCAGTGCCAGACAGGGGAAGAACACTGAAGCTTTCTTT; V gene: TRBV6-1; clone size: -; D gene: TRBD1; J gene: TRBJ1-1
CDR3 protein: CASSRADTQYF; CDR3 DNA: TGTGCCAGCAGCCGCGCAGATACGCAGTATTTT; V gene: TRBV7-9; clone size: -; D gene: -; J gene: TRBJ2-3
CDR3 protein: CASSAGTGLLKPQHF; CDR3 DNA: TGTGCCAGTAGCGCCGGGACAGGGTTGTTAAAGCCCCAGCATTTT; V gene: TRBV19; clone size: once; D gene: TRBD1; J gene: TRBJ1-5
CDR3 protein: CATSRDLGGRDNYGYTF; CDR3 DNA: TGTGCCACCAGCAGAGATTTAGGAGGGCGGGATAACTATGGCTACACCTTC; V gene: TRBV15; clone size: -; D gene: -; J gene: TRBJ1-2
CDR3 protein: CASTPSWRGKASPLHF; CDR3 DNA: TGTGCCAGCACCCCTTCATGGAGGGGGAAGGCTTCACCCCTCCACTTT; V gene: TRBV28; clone size: -; D gene: -; J gene: TRBJ1-6
CDR3 protein: CASSEYEFGEQFF; CDR3 DNA: TGTGCCAGCAGTGAATACGAATTCGGTGAGCAGTTCTTC; V gene: TRBV25-1; clone size: -; D gene: -; J gene: TRBJ2-1
CDR3 protein: CASGLVPGGTQYF; CDR3 DNA: TGTGCTAGTGGTTTGGTACCAGGAGGGACCCAGTACTTC; V gene: TRBV12-5; clone size: -; D gene: -; J gene: TRBJ2-5
CDR3 protein: CASTRGGPYTEAFF; CDR3 DNA: TGTGCCAGCACTCGAGGGGGACCCTACACTGAAGCTTTCTTT; V gene: TRBV6-5; clone size: -; D gene: -; J gene: TRBJ1-1
CDR3 protein: CASSESTSERTDTQYF; CDR3 DNA: TGTGCCAGCAGTGAAAGCACTAGCGAACGCACAGATACGCAGTATTTT; V gene: TRBV2; clone size: -; D gene: TRBD2; J gene: TRBJ2-3
CDR3 protein: CASSFQTGQQETQYF; CDR3 DNA: TGCGCCAGCAGCTTCCAGACAGGGCAACAAGAGACCCAGTACTTC; V gene: TRBV5-1; clone size: -; D gene: TRBD1; J gene: TRBJ2-5
CDR3 protein: CASSLDTGSPLHF; CDR3 DNA: TGTGCCAGCAGCTTAGACACGGGTTCACCCCTCCACTTT; V gene: TRBV7-2; clone size: once; D gene: -; J gene: TRBJ1-6
CDR3 protein: CSVKAGNEQFF; CDR3 DNA: TGCAGTGTTAAGGCAGGTAATGAGCAGTTCTTC; V gene: TRBV20-1; clone size: -; D gene: -; J gene: TRBJ2-1
CDR3 protein: CSAPRELSQYF; CDR3 DNA: TGCAGTGCCCCTAGGGAACTTTCGCAGTATTTT; V gene: TRBV20-1; clone size: -; D gene: -; J gene: TRBJ2-3
CDR3 protein: CADLEGQKDQPQHF; CDR3 DNA: TGCGCCGATCTAGAGGGACAGAAAGATCAGCCCCAGCATTTT; V gene: TRBV4-3; clone size: -; D gene: TRBD1; J gene: TRBJ1-5
CDR3 protein: CASSSGTLNTGELFF; CDR3 DNA: TGTGCCAGCAGCTCCGGGACACTGAACACCGGGGAGCTGTTTTTT; V gene: TRBV7-9; clone size: few; D gene: -; J gene: TRBJ2-2
CDR3 protein: CASSYPQTSSGNTIYF; CDR3 DNA: TGTGCCAGCAGTTACCCACAGACTAGCTCTGGAAACACCATATATTTT; V gene: TRBV6-6; clone size: -; D gene: -; J gene: TRBJ1-3
CDR3 protein: CASSFDDPLGIQYF; CDR3 DNA: TGCGCCAGCAGCTTTGACGACCCCCTCGGCATTCAGTACTTC; V gene: TRBV5-1; clone size: -; D gene: -; J gene: TRBJ2-4
CDR3 protein: CSVGGGNQPQHF; CDR3 DNA: TGCAGCGTGGGGGGGGGCAATCAGCCCCAGCATTTT; V gene: TRBV29-1; clone size: -; D gene: -; J gene: TRBJ1-5
CDR3 protein: CASSSSKAGELFF; CDR3 DNA: TGCGCCAGCAGCTCTAGCAAAGCCGGGGAGCTGTTTTTT; V gene: TRBV5-1; clone size: -; D gene: -; J gene: TRBJ2-2
CDR3 protein: CASSPLLTPLRLANYGYTF; CDR3 DNA: TGCGCCAGCAGCCCGTTACTCACTCCCCTTCGCCTAGCTAACTATGGCTACACCTTC; V gene: TRBV5-1; clone size: once; D gene: -; J gene: TRBJ1-2
CDR3 protein: CASSFPRTEIREKLFF; CDR3 DNA: TGCGCCAGCAGCTTCCCGAGGACAGAAATAAGGGAAAAACTGTTTTTT; V gene: TRBV5-1; clone size: -; D gene: -; J gene: TRBJ1-4
CDR3 protein: CASSYSQGTEAFF; CDR3 DNA: TGTGCCAGCAGTTACTCGCAAGGGACTGAAGCTTTCTTT; V gene: TRBV6-5; clone size: -; D gene: -; J gene: TRBJ1-1
CDR3 protein: CASSLGLGQGIANEKLFF; CDR3 DNA: TGCGCCAGCAGCTTGGGGTTAGGACAGGGGATAGCTAATGAAAAACTGTTTTTT; V gene: TRBV5-1; clone size: -; D gene: TRBD1; J gene: TRBJ1-4
CDR3 protein: CASSQTNTDTQYF; CDR3 DNA: TGCGCCAGCAGCCAGACTAATACAGATACGCAGTATTTT; V gene: TRBV4-3; clone size: -; D gene: -; J gene: TRBJ2-3
CDR3 protein: CATSREGRGTGELFF; CDR3 DNA: TGTGCCACCAGCAGAGAGGGCAGGGGCACCGGGGAGCTGTTTTTT; V gene: TRBV15; clone size: once; D gene: -; J gene: TRBJ2-2
CDR3 protein: CASSIPRDINYNQPQHF; CDR3 DNA: TGTGCCAGTAGTATTCCCCGGGACATTAATTACAATCAGCCCCAGCATTTT; V gene: TRBV19; clone size: -; D gene: -; J gene: TRBJ1-5
CDR3 protein: CASNEGLAATEQYF; CDR3 DNA: TGTGCCAGCAACGAAGGACTAGCGGCAACCGAGCAGTACTTC; V gene: TRBV6-1; clone size: once; D gene: TRBD2; J gene: TRBJ2-7